This record looks at one T cell receptor (beta chain) sequence and its context. This sample is drawn from a study of blood T cell repertoires in COVID-19. Study-level background: Both acute and convalescent COVID-19 samples were obtained from the United States, Italy and Spain. Nucleic acid was either cDNA or gDNA, and it came from T cells, B-cell-depleted T cells, or PBMCs.

In the authors' workflow: Quantification of nucleated cells was approximated via reference gene primer amplification. TCRdb's table, derived via immunoSEQ multiplex PCR, lists solely in-frame clones and lacks some. Clone size and the V and J calls come from that table; the DNA yielded D and trimming. The sample includes approximately 150,000 clones, about 80% of them seen just once. The sequence came from a human donor in a cohort sampled during active COVID-19. Sequenced input: peripheral blood.

CDR3 sequence reads: CSYTGGKPYNEQFF. The CDR3, as DNA: TGCAGCTATACTGGCGGGAAGCCCTACAATGAGCAGTTCTTC. The V and J genes are TRBV29-1 and TRBJ2-1; D may be TRBD2 (6 bases). Germline values: CDR1 SQVTM, CDR2 ANQGSEA. The CDR3 extends over 14 amino acids. Trimming took off 8 bases at V and 2 bases at J, with 16 bases between the two ends.